This T cell receptor (beta chain) derives from a study of cytomegalovirus exposure and HLA in healthy donors. Study overall: A prior analysis found roughly 110 million unique TCR beta sequences from 170 million or so T cells.

Germline V gene data show CDR1 as MNHEY and CDR2 as SVGAGI. This CDR3 region has 14 residues. Deletions cut 5 bases from V and 4 bases from J, with 12 bases between. The PCR had 60 Vbeta and 13 Jbeta primers. Some clones are missing from TCRdb's copy, which holds only in-frame ones; the method was immunoSEQ multiplex PCR. This table has more than 150,000 clones, roughly 79% appearing once. The donors (healthy individuals) were bone marrow donors. The sequencing sample was made of PBMCs. This TCR came from a man aged 40-49 years in good health and CMV-seronegative. This chain uses TRBV6-5 with TRBJ1-3; D call uncertain. CDR3 residues: CASSDNFLGNTIYF. The DNA for the CDR3 is TGTGCCAGCAGTGACAACTTCCTCGGAAACACCATATATTTT.